The next 30 T cell receptor beta chains were all read from a single sample in a study of T cells in Graves' hyperthyroidism and ophthalmopathy. Amplification yielded TCR beta CDR3 regions, with RNA transcripts as the source. The HTBI set primed first-round TCR CDR3 RT-PCR. TCRdb re-analysed the multiplex PCR reads in MiXCR, keeping a single row per CDR3 protein. Of 500,000 to 600,000 distinct CDR3 sequences in the sample, approximately 15% were seen once. The sequencing input was blood. All receptors derive from a woman between 18 and 29 years old with Graves' hyperthyroidism.

The table lists this clonotype with a few counts. The chain combines TRBV5-6 with TRBJ1-1; TRBD1 might be the D (5 bases). The CDR3 contains 16 residues. The ends were cut back, 0 bases at V and 0 bases at J, with 12 bases in the middle. In germline, CDR1 is SGHDT, CDR2 YYEEEE. CDR3 sequence: CASSLVGAIMNTEAFF. The CDR3 coding sequence is TGTGCCAGCAGCTTGGTAGGGGCGATCATGAACACTGAAGCTTTCTTT.

This chain uses TRBV6-1 with TRBJ1-2, with D unresolved. CDR1 MNHNS and CDR2 SASEGT come from the germline V gene. This CDR3 is 14 amino acids long. Deletions cut 6 bases from V and 0 bases from J, with 11 bases between. The CDR3 DNA is TGTGCCAGCAGGGAACCCGGGACTAACTATGGCTACACCTTC. Residues: CASREPGTNYGYTF.

This clonotype was recorded many times. This chain joins TRBV5-1 and TRBJ1-2; D is possibly TRBD1 (6 bases). The CDR3 is 12 residues long. The germline V and J ends were trimmed by 3 bases and 6 bases, with 9 bases remaining between them. CDR1 is SGHRS and CDR2 is YFSETQ in the germline V gene. CDR3 protein: CASSSGGHGYTF. The CDR3 region has the DNA TGCGCCAGCAGCTCCGGGGGCCATGGCTACACCTTC.

This clonotype has ten or more counts. The chain combines TRBV6-1 with TRBJ1-2, with 8 bases that match TRBD1. CDR1 and CDR2 from the germline V gene are MNHNS and SASEGT. This CDR3 has 14 amino acids. V shed 6 bases and J 4 bases; nucleotides not matched to a gene: 7. The CDR3 reads CASRLYRGSYGYTF. CDR3 DNA sequence: TGTGCCAGCAGGCTTTACAGGGGGAGCTATGGCTACACCTTC.

This clonotype has ten or more counts. This chain uses TRBV28 with TRBJ2-2; 8 bases are a match to TRBD2. The germline gives CDR1 MDHEN, CDR2 SYDVKM. CDR3 length: 18 amino acids. V lost 3 bases, J lost 1 base, and 10 bases stayed unmatched. The CDR3 DNA is TGTGCCAGCAGTTTGACGACTAGCGTCCACCGGAACACCGGGGAGCTGTTTTTT. Encoded protein: CASSLTTSVHRNTGELFF.

This clonotype occurred many times. The CDR3 sequence is CSASVVRGRTDTQYF. The CDR3 DNA sequence: TGCAGTGCTAGCGTGGTGAGGGGTCGGACAGATACGCAGTATTTT. The rearrangement joins TRBV20-1 to TRBJ2-3; D could derive from TRBD1 or TRBD2 (5 bases each). The CDR3 has 15 residues. The V end lost 3 bases, the J end lost 3 bases, and 16 bases lay between the germline ends. The germline V gene has CDR1 DFQATT and CDR2 SNEGSKA (reference sequence).

The rearrangement joins TRBV6-2 or TRBV6-3 to TRBJ2-5; 7 positions match TRBD1. The germline V gene has CDR1 MNHEY and CDR2 SVGEGT. Losses at the gene ends were 5 bases for V and 4 bases for J; bases not matched to a gene: 10. This CDR3 region has 15 residues. The CDR3: CASSDYRGNRETQYF. In nucleotides, the CDR3 is TGTGCCAGCAGTGACTACAGGGGAAATCGAGAGACCCAGTACTTC.

This clonotype was seen ten or more times. The chain employs TRBV6-1 and TRBJ1-5, with D possibly TRBD1 on 6 matching bases. Germline V gene data show CDR1 as MNHNS and CDR2 as SASEGT. This CDR3 contains 13 residues. The V gene lost 10 bases and the J gene lost 6 bases, with 16 bases spanning the gap. For the CDR3, the DNA is TGTGCCAATAAAAACAGGGCAGGTCAGCCCCAGCATTTT. Its protein product is CANKNRAGQPQHF.

The J gene is TRBJ2-2, the V gene TRBV20-1; either TRBD1 or TRBD2 may supply D (5 bases each). Between the trimmed V and J ends, which lost 5 bases and 2 bases, there was a span of 9 bases. The V gene's germline CDR1 is DFQATT and CDR2 SNEGSKA (reference sequence). The CDR3 contains 13 residues. This CDR3 reads CSAFRDNTGELFF. CDR3 coding DNA: TGCAGTGCTTTCAGGGACAACACCGGGGAGCTGTTTTTT.

The rearrangement joins TRBV10-2 to TRBJ2-3; TRBD2 aligns across 10 bases. J gave up 0 bases and V 4 bases, and 4 bases lay outside the gene matches. This CDR3 comprises 16 residues. CDR1 is WSHSY, CDR2 SAAADI, per germline. This CDR3 reads CASSVGLAESTDTQYF. Written as DNA, the CDR3 is TGCGCCAGCAGTGTTGGACTAGCGGAGAGCACAGATACGCAGTATTTT.

This clonotype occurred many times. The chain uses TRBV30 and TRBJ2-7; 8 nucleotides agree with TRBD2. J lost 2 bases, V lost 4 bases, and 4 bases had no gene match. Per germline, CDR1 GTSNPN and CDR2 SVGIG (reference sequence). The CDR3 has 13 residues. In nucleotides, the CDR3 is TGTGCCTGGACCGCGGGGGGCACCTACGAGCAGTACTTC. Translated: CAWTAGGTYEQYF.

In this sample, this clonotype turned up many times. The rearrangement joins TRBV12-3 or TRBV12-4 to TRBJ1-1, with 7 nucleotides matching TRBD1. The CDR3 is made up of 11 amino acids. The V gene end was trimmed by 5 bases and the J gene end by 8 bases; junction bases not matched to a gene: 2. As DNA, the CDR3 is TGTGCCAGCAGTCCGACAGGGGAAGCTTTCTTT. Its translation: CASSPTGEAFF.

This clonotype was picked up many times. This chain links TRBV12-3 or TRBV12-4 with TRBJ2-5; D is unresolved. The CDR3 loop spans 13 amino acids. The V end was cut by 3 bases, the J end by 3 bases, with 8 bases between. CDR3 DNA sequence: TGTGCCAGCAGTTTGTACGGAAAAGAGACCCAGTACTTC. Amino acid sequence: CASSLYGKETQYF.

In its sample, this clonotype was seen a few times. This rearrangement joins TRBV10-1 to TRBJ2-3, with TRBD1 as a possible D gene (5 bases). Between the trimmed V and J ends, which lost 4 bases and 3 bases, there was a span of 8 bases. Germline lookup yields CDR1 WNHNN and CDR2 SYGVQD (reference sequence). The CDR3 runs to 13 residues. The CDR3 region has the DNA TGCGCCAGCAGTGTGGGGCCTACAGATACGCAGTATTTT. It translates to CASSVGPTDTQYF.

In this sample, this clonotype turned up a few times. This chain links TRBV5-4 with TRBJ2-1; weak D call: TRBD2 (6 bases). The germline V and J ends were trimmed by 0 bases and 0 bases, with 13 bases remaining between them. The CDR3 is 17 amino acids. Germline V lookup: CDR1 SGHNT, CDR2 YYREEE (reference sequence). The CDR3 reads CASSLARDLRSYNEQFF. The CDR3 DNA sequence: TGTGCCAGCAGCTTGGCCAGGGACTTACGCTCCTACAATGAGCAGTTCTTC.

This clonotype came up a few times. The chain uses TRBV12-3 or TRBV12-4 and TRBJ2-3, with D possibly TRBD2 on 6 matching bases. The CDR3 contains 15 residues. Between the trimmed V and J ends, which lost 6 bases and 0 bases, there was a span of 13 bases. In DNA, the CDR3 is TGTGCCAGCAGCCCCCTAGCGTACAGCACAGATACGCAGTATTTT. Protein: CASSPLAYSTDTQYF.

This clonotype was seen at least ten times. The chain carries TRBV28 and TRBJ2-3; the D gene is possibly TRBD1 (6 bases). The CDR3 is 16 amino acids. V was shortened by 8 bases and J by 4 bases, with 22 bases between the two germline ends. CDR1 is MDHEN, CDR2 SYDVKM, per germline. As DNA, the CDR3 is TGTGCCAGCTACCCGGCCGTGGGGGCTGGCGCAGATACGCAGTATTTT. This codes for CASYPAVGAGADTQYF.

This chain links TRBV7-9 with TRBJ1-3; D remains unclear. V gave up 1 base and J gave up 0 bases, with 7 bases separating them. CDR1 and CDR2 from the germline V gene are SEHNR and FQNEAQ (reference sequence). This CDR3 has 15 amino acids. The CDR3 DNA follows: TGTGCCAGCAGCTTAGGGGCTCCCTCTGGAAACACCATATATTTT. Translating it yields CASSLGAPSGNTIYF.

This clonotype showed up many times. This chain links TRBV20-1 with TRBJ2-4; D is uncertain. Germline CDR1 DFQATT, CDR2 SNEGSKA (reference sequence). The CDR3 contains 15 residues. The V end was cut by 1 base, the J end by 7 bases, with 17 bases between. The CDR3 DNA reads as TGCAGTGCTAGAGTTCCGGGCCTACAAAGTAACATTCAGTACTTC. Translating gives CSARVPGLQSNIQYF.

In regard to this clonotype: One end of the junction is discordant with germline, which a read error may explain. This chain connects TRBV15 to TRBJ2-2; 7 bases align to TRBD1. Germline V gene sequence: CDR1 LNHNV, CDR2 YYDKDF (reference sequence). This CDR3 has 15 residues. The CDR3 spells CATSRATGNAGELFF. CDR3 DNA: TGTGCCACCAGCAGAGCGACAGGGAACGCCGGGGAGCTGTTTTTT.

Only a few counts were recorded for this clonotype. V usage is TRBV13 and J usage is TRBJ2-7; D is uncertain. Germline-derived CDR1 and CDR2 are PRHDT and FYEKMQ (reference sequence). V gave up 3 bases and J gave up 4 bases, with 1 base separating them. The CDR3 covers 10 residues. CDR3 in amino acids: CASSLYEQYF. CDR3 nucleotide sequence: TGTGCCAGCAGCTTGTACGAGCAGTACTTC.

This clonotype was counted ten times or more. The chain employs TRBV20-1 and TRBJ2-7; 7 nucleotides align to TRBD2. The germline V gene encodes CDR1 DFQATT and CDR2 SNEGSKA (reference sequence). The V gene end was trimmed by 0 bases and the J gene end by 0 bases; junction bases not matched to a gene: 11. CDR3 length: 17 residues. CDR3 protein: CSARDLGGEVTSYEQYF. For the CDR3, the DNA is TGCAGTGCTAGAGATTTGGGGGGGGAGGTCACCTCCTACGAGCAGTACTTC.

This clonotype has ten or more counts. The V and J genes are TRBV15 and TRBJ1-4; D gene ambiguous. The CDR3 has 14 residues. CDR1 LNHNV and CDR2 YYDKDF come from the germline V gene (reference sequence). Between the trimmed V and J ends, which lost 6 bases and 8 bases, there was a span of 16 bases. As DNA, the CDR3 is TGTGCCACCAGGAAATTCGTCGAGGGCGAAAAACTGTTTTTT. Translation: CATRKFVEGEKLFF.

This chain connects TRBV18 to TRBJ2-6, with D perhaps matching TRBD1 or TRBD2 (5 bases each). Germline V gene data show CDR1 as KGHSH and CDR2 as LQKENI. V lost 5 bases to trimming and J lost 4 bases, with 18 bases between them. The CDR3 spans 17 residues. The CDR3 loop is CASSTLLPGPGANVLTF. CDR3 in DNA: TGTGCCAGCTCAACCCTTCTTCCGGGACCCGGGGCCAACGTCCTGACTTTC. The whole variable domain, filled in from reference TRBV18 and TRBJ2-6, reads NAGVMQNPRHLVRRRGQEARLRCSPMKGHSHVYWYRQLPEEGLKFMVYLQKENIIDESGMPKERFSAEFPKEGPSILRIQQVVRGDSAAYFCASSTLLPGPGANVLTFGAGSRLTVL.

The chain combines TRBV27 with TRBJ2-5; weak D call: TRBD2 (5 bases). Trimming removed 3 bases from V and 2 bases from J, with 10 bases in between. Per germline, CDR1 MNHEY and CDR2 SMNVEV (reference sequence). The CDR3 extends over 14 amino acids. CDR3 DNA: TGTGCCAGCAGTTTTACGCGGGCGCAAGAGACCCAGTACTTC. Translated: CASSFTRAQETQYF.

To note about this clonotype: Just one base apart from a much larger clone, this may be a read error. The J gene is TRBJ2-3, the V gene TRBV29-1; D possibly matches TRBD1 or TRBD2 (5 bases each). This CDR3 region has 14 residues. Germline CDR1 reads SQVTM; CDR2 reads ANQGSEA. CDR3: CSVLDRSSTGTQYF. The CDR3 nucleotides read TGCAGCGTCCTCGATCGGTCTAGCACAGGTACGCAGTATTTT.

Ten or more counts support this clonotype. The chain carries TRBV7-9 and TRBJ1-1, with D tentatively TRBD1 (5 bases). The CDR3 is 13 residues long. Germline V gene lookup returns CDR1 SEHNR and CDR2 FQNEAQ (reference sequence). The V end was cut by 5 bases, the J end by 5 bases, with 12 bases between. The CDR3 is CASSPGGPTEAFF. The CDR3 nucleotides read TGTGCCAGCAGCCCCGGGGGACCTACTGAAGCTTTCTTT.

This clonotype came up many times. This chain links TRBV5-6 with TRBJ1-4; possible D gene TRBD1, 6 bases. Germline V CDR1 and CDR2: SGHDT, YYEEEE. Trimming removed 0 bases at V and 6 bases at J, with 12 bases between. The CDR3 consists of 15 residues. The CDR3 DNA follows: TGTGCCAGCAGCTTGGCCGTTCGGGGGCATGAAAAACTGTTTTTT. Residues: CASSLAVRGHEKLFF.

This clonotype was detected many times. The J gene is TRBJ2-1, the V gene TRBV10-1; TRBD1 matches 9 bases. Germline CDR1 is WNHNN and CDR2 is SYGVQD (reference sequence). This CDR3 region has 15 residues. Trimming cost V 5 bases and J 1 base; bases outside gene matches: 3. The CDR3: CASSPGTGSYNEQFF. The CDR3 coding sequence is TGCGCCAGCAGTCCCGGGACAGGGTCCTACAATGAGCAGTTCTTC.

On this clonotype itself: This could be a read error, since a much larger clone is one nucleotide away. The chain recombines TRBV27 with TRBJ1-2; D is possibly TRBD1 (5 bases). V was trimmed by 7 bases and J by 13 bases, leaving 22 bases between them. Germline-derived CDR1 and CDR2 are MNHEY and SMNVEV (reference sequence). This CDR3 is 13 amino acids long. The CDR3: CASTNNGAGSCTF. CDR3 coding DNA: TGTGCCAGCACTAACAACGGGGCTGGAAGCTGCACCTTC.